This is a list of T cell receptor beta chains from one sample in a study of CD8+CD57+ T cells in acquired aplastic anemia. TCRdb recomputed calls from the reads with MiXCR, one row per CDR3 protein. Altogether roughly 180,000 distinct CDR3 sequences are present, about half being singletons, with the ten largest covering 10% to 15%. Sequencing input: sorted CD4+, CD8+, or CD8+CD57+ T cells (not recorded which) from PBMCs. These receptor sequences come from a human donor with aplastic anemia. Each CDR3 is given with its conserved first and last residue. A D gene is named only where the DNA matches it firmly. The size entry is marked missing in some rows and otherwise reads once, few, many or a size class.

V: TRBV29-1
J: TRBJ1-1
D: .
size: .
DNA: TGCAGCGCTGACGCGAAGACTGAAGCTTTCTTT
CDR3: CSADAKTEAFF

V: TRBV7-3
J: TRBJ1-6
D: .
size: .
DNA: TGTGCCAGCAGCTTAACGCAGGATTCACCCCTCCACTTT
CDR3: CASSLTQDSPLHF

V: TRBV7-2
J: TRBJ2-7
D: .
size: once
DNA: TGTGCCAGCACTCCGGACAGTTTGGACGAGCAGTACTTC
CDR3: CASTPDSLDEQYF

V: TRBV27
J: TRBJ2-1
D: .
size: few
DNA: TGTGCCAGCAGTTCGGGGTTGAATGAGCAGTTCTTC
CDR3: CASSSGLNEQFF

V: TRBV10-3
J: TRBJ2-3
D: TRBD2
size: .
DNA: TGTGCCATCGGGGGTAGCGGGGGGGCCGGGGGAGATACGCAGTATTTT
CDR3: CAIGGSGGAGGDTQYF

V: TRBV9
J: TRBJ1-1
D: .
size: many
DNA: TGTGCCAGCAGCGTAGATCCTATTCCGGGCCGTGAAGCTTTCTTT
CDR3: CASSVDPIPGREAFF

V: TRBV3-1
J: TRBJ1-2
D: TRBD1
size: .
DNA: TGTGCCAGCAGCTCCACAGGGGGCTTCTATGGCTACACCTTC
CDR3: CASSSTGGFYGYTF

V: TRBV7-3
J: TRBJ2-3
D: TRBD1
size: .
DNA: TGTGCCAGCAGCACTATGGGACAGGGGCGCACAGATACGCAGTATTTT
CDR3: CASSTMGQGRTDTQYF

V: TRBV19
J: TRBJ1-4
D: .
size: many
DNA: TGTGCCAGTAGTATCCCGACACTCTATAATGAAAAACTGTTTTTT
CDR3: CASSIPTLYNEKLFF

V: TRBV19
J: TRBJ2-1
D: .
size: .
DNA: TGTGCCAGTAGTCGGGTCAGGGAGCGGAGCGATGAGCAGTTCTTC
CDR3: CASSRVRERSDEQFF

V: TRBV7-8
J: TRBJ1-2
D: TRBD1
size: .
DNA: TGTGCCAGCAGCGATAGGGACAGTAACTATGGCTACACCTTC
CDR3: CASSDRDSNYGYTF

V: TRBV6-1
J: TRBJ1-2
D: TRBD1
size: .
DNA: TGTGCCATCAGTGGGACAGGGTCGGATGGCTACACCTTC
CDR3: CAISGTGSDGYTF

V: TRBV11-2
J: TRBJ2-3
D: .
size: .
DNA: TGTGCCAGCAGCTTAAGAACAGGGCTGAACACAGATACGCAGTATTTT
CDR3: CASSLRTGLNTDTQYF

V: TRBV6-5
J: TRBJ1-6
D: .
size: .
DNA: TGTGCCAGCAGTTATCAGCCTCCGGGGGCAGCTGGTTCACCCCTCCACTTT
CDR3: CASSYQPPGAAGSPLHF

V: TRBV7-8
J: TRBJ2-7
D: .
size: once
DNA: TGTGCCAGCAGCTTAGGACGGCGTATGGGGGAGCAGTACTTC
CDR3: CASSLGRRMGEQYF

V: TRBV7-2
J: TRBJ2-7
D: .
size: .
DNA: TGTGCCAGCAGCTTCGTAGGGTACGAGCAGTACTTC
CDR3: CASSFVGYEQYF

V: TRBV20-1
J: TRBJ2-7
D: TRBD2
size: .
DNA: TGCAGTGCTAACACGGGAGGGCGGTACGAGCAGTACTTC
CDR3: CSANTGGRYEQYF

V: TRBV6-5
J: TRBJ2-7
D: TRBD2
size: .
DNA: TGTGCCAGCAGTAACCCCCCGGTAGCGGGGGCTTACGAGCAGTACTTC
CDR3: CASSNPPVAGAYEQYF

V: TRBV10-1
J: TRBJ2-1
D: TRBD2
size: many
DNA: TGCGCCAGCTTTACCGGGACTACTTGCTACAATGAGCAGTTCTTC
CDR3: CASFTGTTCYNEQFF

V: TRBV6-2/TRBV6-3
J: TRBJ2-4
D: .
size: few
DNA: TGTGCCAGCAGTTACGGTCGGGTAAGGGACATTCAGTACTTC
CDR3: CASSYGRVRDIQYF

V: TRBV10-3
J: TRBJ2-3
D: TRBD2
size: .
DNA: TGTGCCATCAGTGTGCAAGCGGGGGGCCCGCCGGATACGCAGTATTTT
CDR3: CAISVQAGGPPDTQYF

V: TRBV10-3
J: TRBJ1-1
D: .
size: .
DNA: TGTGCCACTTGGGACACGAGACTCAGCACTGAAGCTTTCTTT
CDR3: CATWDTRLSTEAFF

V: TRBV7-2
J: TRBJ2-1
D: .
size: .
DNA: TGTGCCGGTCGAGGGCTCTCCTACAATGAGCAGTTCTTC
CDR3: CAGRGLSYNEQFF

V: TRBV5-1
J: TRBJ2-3
D: TRBD2
size: .
DNA: TGCGCCAGCAGCTCCGGGACTAGATCCGATACGCAGTATTTT
CDR3: CASSSGTRSDTQYF

V: TRBV20-1
J: TRBJ2-7
D: TRBD1
size: .
DNA: TGCAGTGCTAGAGGCCGACAGGGGGGATACGAGCAGTACTTC
CDR3: CSARGRQGGYEQYF

V: TRBV20-1
J: TRBJ1-6
D: TRBD1
size: .
DNA: TGCAGTGCTAGGGGCGCGGGACAGGGCAATTCACCCCTCCACTTT
CDR3: CSARGAGQGNSPLHF

V: TRBV3-1
J: TRBJ1-3
D: .
size: few
DNA: TGTGCCAGCAGGGACGGCGGAAACACCATATATTTT
CDR3: CASRDGGNTIYF

V: TRBV7-6
J: TRBJ1-2
D: TRBD1
size: few
DNA: TGTGCCAGCAGCCCCGGGACAGGAAAAGGCTACACCTTC
CDR3: CASSPGTGKGYTF

V: TRBV10-1
J: TRBJ2-3
D: TRBD2
size: few
DNA: TGCGCCAGCAGTGAGGGGCGGGGGACCACAGATACGCAGTATTTT
CDR3: CASSEGRGTTDTQYF

V: TRBV6-5
J: TRBJ2-5
D: .
size: many
DNA: TGTGCCAGCAGTTACCAGCGGCAAGAGACCCAGTACTTC
CDR3: CASSYQRQETQYF

V: TRBV10-3
J: TRBJ2-3
D: .
size: once
DNA: TGTGCCATCAGTGGTGGTATCCCCGGCACAGATACGCAGTATTTT
CDR3: CAISGGIPGTDTQYF

V: TRBV19
J: TRBJ1-5
D: .
size: once
DNA: TGTGCCAGTAAGGGACCATACAGCAATCAGCCCCAGCATTTT
CDR3: CASKGPYSNQPQHF